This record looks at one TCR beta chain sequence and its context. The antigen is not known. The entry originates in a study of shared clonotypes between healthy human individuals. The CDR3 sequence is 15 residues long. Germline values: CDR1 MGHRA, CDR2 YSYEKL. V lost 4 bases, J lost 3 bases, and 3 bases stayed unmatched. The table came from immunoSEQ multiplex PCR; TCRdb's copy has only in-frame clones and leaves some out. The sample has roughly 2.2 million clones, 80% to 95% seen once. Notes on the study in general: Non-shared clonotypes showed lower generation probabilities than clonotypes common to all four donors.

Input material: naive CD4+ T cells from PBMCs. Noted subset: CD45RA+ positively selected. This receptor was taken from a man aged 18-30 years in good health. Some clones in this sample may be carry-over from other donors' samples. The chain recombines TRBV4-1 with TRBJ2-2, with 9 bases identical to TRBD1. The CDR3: CASSPGQGYTGELFF. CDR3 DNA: TGCGCCAGCAGCCCGGGACAGGGTTACACCGGGGAGCTGTTTTTT.